The next 27 T cell receptor beta chains were all read from a single sample in a study of PD-L1 blockade in urothelial cancer. Measured with immunoSEQ multiplex PCR; TCRdb has only the in-frame clones, and not every one. The data show tens of thousands of clones, 85% seen once. Time point given: pretreatment peripheral blood. The specimen comprised PBMCs, sampled around atezolizumab (anti-PD-L1) treatment. The origin of the receptors is an older man with urothelial cancer.

The chain combines TRBV27 with TRBJ2-7; D is undetermined. The V end lost 8 bases, the J end lost 3 bases, and 5 bases lay between the germline ends. This CDR3 region has 10 residues. Germline-derived CDR1 and CDR2 are MNHEY and SMNVEV (reference sequence). CDR3 DNA sequence: TGTGCCAGCCCCTTCTACGAGCAGTACTTC. It codes for CASPFYEQYF.

This clone was counted only a few times. The genes are TRBV6-4 and TRBJ2-5; 9 bases map to TRBD1. CDR3 length: 17 amino acids. Trimming cost V 6 bases and J 2 bases; bases outside gene matches: 13. CDR1 and CDR2 from the germline V gene are MRHNA and SNTAGT. The CDR3 DNA sequence: TGTGCCAGCAGGGAACAGGGGGCCCCTACTTTACAAGAGACCCAGTACTTC. Its translation: CASREQGAPTLQETQYF.

This clone was seen more than once but under ten times. The V and J genes are TRBV11-2 and TRBJ2-6; TRBD1 aligns across 9 bases. This CDR3 has 16 amino acids. Germline V gives CDR1 SGHAT, CDR2 FQNNGV. J was trimmed by 2 bases and V by 5 bases; bases with no gene match: 4. The CDR3 DNA sequence: TGTGCCAGCAGCAGGGACAGGGTTGCTGGGGCCAACGTCCTGACTTTC. It encodes CASSRDRVAGANVLTF.

This rearrangement joins TRBV7-9 to TRBJ2-1; possible D gene TRBD1, 5 bases. Between the trimmed V and J ends, which lost 5 bases and 1 base, there was a span of 15 bases. This CDR3 region has 16 residues. Germline V lookup: CDR1 SEHNR, CDR2 FQNEAQ (reference sequence). This CDR3 is CASSLLGAGSYNEQFF. CDR3 bases: TGTGCCAGCAGCCTCCTTGGGGCAGGGTCCTACAATGAGCAGTTCTTC.

The V gene is TRBV4-2, the J gene TRBJ1-2; 12 bases are a match to TRBD1. V lost 0 bases, J lost 11 bases, and 4 bases stayed unmatched. Germline values: CDR1 LGHNA, CDR2 YNFKEQ. This CDR3 comprises 14 residues. Written as DNA, the CDR3 is TGTGCCAGCAGCCAAGAGGGACAGGGGGCGCTTTACACCTTC. It is translated as CASSQEGQGALYTF.

This chain connects TRBV5-1 to TRBJ1-1; D uncertain. Germline-derived CDR1 and CDR2 are SGHRS and YFSETQ. The V end was cut by 1 base, the J end by 2 bases, with 9 bases between. This CDR3 spans 14 amino acids. CDR3 residues: CASSLQTGNTEAFF. Written as DNA, the CDR3 is TGCGCCAGCAGCTTGCAAACGGGAAACACTGAAGCTTTCTTT.

This sequence joins TRBV28 and TRBJ2-7; 12 bases align to TRBD2. Per the germline V gene, CDR1 is MDHEN and CDR2 is SYDVKM. The trim removed 2 bases at V and 3 bases at J, leaving 2 bases unmatched. The CDR3 covers 15 residues. The CDR3 region is CASSLRTSGNYEQYF. CDR3 bases: TGTGCCAGCAGTTTACGGACTAGCGGGAACTACGAGCAGTACTTC.

This clone came up once. The V gene is TRBV5-8, the J gene TRBJ2-1; TRBD2 aligns across 7 bases. The CDR3 has 14 residues. Per germline, CDR1 SGHTS and CDR2 YDEGEE. With V trimmed by 3 bases and J by 1 base, 1 base remained unmatched. The DNA of the CDR3 is TGTGCCAGCAGCTGGGGGGGTTCCTACAATGAGCAGTTCTTC. Translated, it gives CASSWGGSYNEQFF.

This clone was detected only once. V and J are TRBV18 and TRBJ2-1; TRBD1 might be the D (6 bases). This CDR3 has 14 residues. The V end lost 4 bases, the J end lost 6 bases, and 13 bases lay between the germline ends. CDR1 and CDR2 (germline): KGHSH, LQKENI. DNA for the CDR3: TGTGCCAGCTCACAGGTGCAGGGGCGCAATGAGCAGTTCTTC. Residues: CASSQVQGRNEQFF.

The chain recombines TRBV7-9 with TRBJ1-4, with D maybe TRBD1 (5 bases). CDR1 SEHNR and CDR2 FQNEAQ come from the germline V gene (reference sequence). V was pared by 5 bases and J by 7 bases, with 20 bases between. The CDR3 spans 16 residues. CDR3 sequence: CASSAQFQGSGEKLFF. Written as DNA, the CDR3 is TGTGCCAGCAGCGCTCAATTCCAGGGTTCGGGTGAAAAACTGTTTTTT.

The rearrangement joins TRBV25-1 to TRBJ2-2, with a tentative D call TRBD1 (5 bases). CDR1 and CDR2 (germline): MGHDK, SYGVNS. The CDR3 totals 13 residues. The V gene lost 6 bases and the J gene lost 7 bases, with 12 bases spanning the gap. The CDR3 region has the DNA TGTGCCAGCAGCCGCCAGGGCGGCGGGGAGCTGTTTTTT. The encoded protein is CASSRQGGGELFF.

This chain connects TRBV5-1 to TRBJ1-5, with TRBD1 matching over 7 bases. V lost 1 base and J lost 5; bases outside the gene matches: 0. Germline loops: CDR1 SGHRS, CDR2 YFSETQ. CDR3 length equals 13 residues. CDR3 sequence (DNA): TGCGCCAGCAGCTTGCAGGGGGATCAGCCCCAGCATTTT. Encoded protein: CASSLQGDQPQHF.

The chain is built from TRBV19 and TRBJ1-1; the D gene is possibly TRBD1 (5 bases). Between the trimmed V and J ends, which lost 4 bases and 1 base, there was a span of 13 bases. CDR1 is LNHDA and CDR2 is SQIVND in the germline V gene (reference sequence). The length of the CDR3 is 15 residues. CDR3 nucleotides: TGTGCCAGTAGTAGTTACGTGGGGGGGAACACTGAAGCTTTCTTT. It translates to CASSSYVGGNTEAFF.

J is TRBJ1-2 and V is TRBV5-6; no definite D call. This CDR3 contains 12 residues. Germline V lookup: CDR1 SGHDT, CDR2 YYEEEE. Deletions cut 1 base from V and 10 bases from J, with 11 bases between. Here the CDR3 reads CASSLSRLHYTF. CDR3 DNA sequence: TGTGCCAGCAGCTTGTCCAGGCTACACTACACCTTC.

This clone came up once. V usage is TRBV10-3 and J usage is TRBJ2-2; 9 bases align to TRBD2. This CDR3 is 16 amino acids long. Trimming at V came to 0 bases and at J to 4 bases, leaving 3 bases not matched to a gene. Germline V CDR1 and CDR2: ENHRY, SYGVKD. CDR3 in amino acids: CAISESAAGGTGELFF. As DNA, the CDR3 is TGTGCCATCAGTGAGTCGGCAGCGGGGGGCACCGGGGAGCTGTTTTTT.

The V call is TRBV15, the J call TRBJ2-1, with 10 bases that match TRBD2. Trimming removed 0 bases from V and 3 bases from J; junction bases left unmatched: 8. Germline CDR1 is LNHNV and CDR2 is YYDKDF (reference sequence). This CDR3 comprises 18 residues. CDR3 in DNA: TGTGCCACCAGCAGAGAAATGGTGGGGACTAGCGACTACAATGAGCAGTTCTTC. Residues: CATSREMVGTSDYNEQFF. The full variable domain, rest sourced from reference TRBV15 and TRBJ2-1, is DAMVIQNPRYQVTQFGKPVTLSCSQTLNHNVMYWYQQKSSQAPKLLFHYYDKDFNNEADTPDNFQSRRPNTSFCFLDIRSPGLGDTAMYLCATSREMVGTSDYNEQFFGPGTRLTVL.

This chain connects TRBV5-6 to TRBJ1-2; D remains ambiguous. Germline assignment: CDR1 SGHDT and CDR2 YYEEEE. The CDR3 is 13 residues long. Trimming took 4 bases from V and 7 from J, leaving 14 bases between them. CDR3 coding DNA: TGTGCCAGCAGCCCTGACACCTACCCTGGCTACACCTTC. Amino acid sequence: CASSPDTYPGYTF.

The count of this clone is one. J is TRBJ1-2 and V is TRBV6-1; the match to TRBD1 covers 8 bases. CDR3 length: 15 amino acids. The germline CDR1 and CDR2 sequences are MNHNS and SASEGT. The V segment lost 6 bases and the J segment 8 bases; nucleotides outside the gene matches: 14. The CDR3 coding sequence is TGTGCCAGCAGCCAGGACAGGGTGGTTTCAGGAGGCTACACCTTC. The encoded protein is CASSQDRVVSGGYTF.

This chain links TRBV5-5 with TRBJ2-3; 11 bases line up with TRBD1. CDR3 length equals 15 residues. Germline V CDR1 and CDR2: SGHKS, YYEKEE (reference sequence). With V trimmed by 3 bases and J by 3 bases, 3 bases remained unmatched. DNA for the CDR3: TGTGCCAGCAGCTGGGGACAGGGGGGTACAGATACGCAGTATTTT. Translated: CASSWGQGGTDTQYF.

In DNA, the CDR3 is TGTGCCAGCAGCGCGGGGGGGGTCGGCAATCAGCCCCAGCATTTT. Encoded protein: CASSAGGVGNQPQHF. The chain carries TRBV9 and TRBJ1-5, with a weak D call TRBD1 (5 bases). V gave up 3 bases and J gave up 2 bases, with 12 bases separating them. CDR3 length equals 15 residues. Germline V gene sequence: CDR1 SGDLS, CDR2 YYNGEE.

This chain joins TRBV5-1 and TRBJ2-7; tentative D call: TRBD1 (5 bases). Germline loops: CDR1 SGHRS, CDR2 YFSETQ. This CDR3 is built from 14 residues. The V end was cut by 0 bases, the J end by 1 base, with 8 bases between. The CDR3: CASSLAGRSYEQYF. CDR3 in DNA: TGCGCCAGCAGCTTGGCAGGGCGGTCCTACGAGCAGTACTTC.

This chain connects TRBV5-1 to TRBJ1-1, with D maybe TRBD1 (5 bases). Between the trimmed V and J ends, which lost 0 bases and 5 bases, there was a span of 17 bases. Germline assignment: CDR1 SGHRS and CDR2 YFSETQ. CDR3 length equals 16 residues. Here the CDR3 DNA reads TGCGCCAGCAGCTTGGAACCTGTCCGGGGGAAAACTGAAGCTTTCTTT. It specifies CASSLEPVRGKTEAFF.

The rearrangement joins TRBV9 to TRBJ2-5; 11 bases fit TRBD2. The ends lost 4 bases at V and 4 bases at J; junction bases unmatched: 6. From germline, CDR1 is SGDLS and CDR2 YYNGEE. The CDR3 spans 15 residues. CDR3 residues: CASSYSGREAETQYF. DNA of the CDR3: TGTGCCAGCAGCTATAGCGGGAGGGAAGCAGAGACCCAGTACTTC.

This clone was observed a single time. The chain links TRBV7-2 to TRBJ2-3; 11 bases map to TRBD2. The germline gives CDR1 SGHTA, CDR2 FQGNSA. V was pared by 5 bases and J by 14 bases, with 21 bases of the junction left unmatched. The CDR3 has 17 residues. CDR3 in DNA: TGTGCCAGCAGCCCTGAGGGGGTAGCGGGAGGGCACAGATACGCGTATTTT. Translated, it gives CASSPEGVAGGHRYAYF. The whole variable domain, filled in from reference TRBV7-2 and TRBJ2-3, reads GAGVSQSPSNKVTEKGKDVELRCDPISGHTALYWYRQSLGQGLEFLIYFQGNSAPDKSGLPSDRFSAERTGGSVSTLTIQRTQQEDSAVYLCASSPEGVAGGHRYAYFGPGTRLTVL.

The chain combines TRBV19 with TRBJ2-7, with TRBD2 matching 9 bases. Trimming took 5 bases from V and 3 from J; bases not matched to a gene: 5. This CDR3 region has 14 residues. In germline, CDR1 is LNHDA, CDR2 SQIVND (reference sequence). Here the CDR3 reads CASSDLAGNYEQYF. In DNA form, the CDR3 reads TGTGCCAGTAGTGACCTAGCGGGAAACTACGAGCAGTACTTC.

The genes are TRBV7-9 and TRBJ1-2; a possible D gene is TRBD1 (6 bases). Germline V CDR1 and CDR2: SEHNR, FQNEAQ (reference sequence). The CDR3 has 14 amino acids. Trimming cost V 1 base and J 2 bases, with 8 bases left between them. CDR3 sequence (DNA): TGTGCCAGCAGCTTAGATGGGGGCAACTATGGCTACACCTTC. This encodes CASSLDGGNYGYTF.

The chain employs TRBV5-1 and TRBJ1-5; 10 nucleotides agree with TRBD1. Germline values: CDR1 SGHRS, CDR2 YFSETQ. V shed 0 bases, J shed 0 bases, and the junction held 0 bases outside the gene matches. The CDR3 spans 16 residues. CDR3 sequence: CASSLGDRGSNQPQHF. The CDR3 DNA follows: TGCGCCAGCAGCTTGGGGGACAGGGGTAGCAATCAGCCCCAGCATTTT.